One T cell receptor beta chain is described in this entry. This entry belongs to a study of blood T cell repertoires in COVID-19. The wider study: Samples came from the United States, Italy and Spain, spanning acute and convalescent COVID-19. From T cells, B-cell-depleted T cells, or PBMCs came the material, which was cDNA or gDNA.

V shed 3 bases and J shed 7 bases, with 19 bases lying between them. Per the germline V gene, CDR1 is GTSNPN and CDR2 is SVGIG (reference sequence). This CDR3 comprises 15 residues. In the original analysis: Estimated nucleated cell counts came from reference gene primer amplification. Clones were read by immunoSEQ multiplex PCR, and TCRdb kept only the in-frame ones, dropping some. V, J and clone size are those of that table, while D and trimming were read from the DNA. The profile shows around 250,000 clones, about 82% of them singletons. Individuals drawn from about 26 US areas were about 18 to 95 years old.

Sequenced sample: PBMCs or T cells enriched from blood (not recorded which). This receptor was obtained from a woman in her forties or fifties with acute COVID-19. This chain uses TRBV30 with TRBJ1-5; maybe TRBD1 (5 bases). CDR3 in DNA: TGTGCCTGGAGCCGGACAACCCGGAGAGGACAGCCCCAGCATTTT. Its protein is CAWSRTTRRGQPQHF.